This T cell receptor beta chain comes out of a study of T-cell reconstitution after alpha-beta-depleted transplantation in children (dated by TCRdb to the mid-2010s). The study in broad terms: The study quantitatively tracked T-cell immune reconstitution after TCRalphabeta/CD19-depleted allogeneic hematopoietic cell transplantation in children using TCR repertoire profiling.

Receptor libraries were prepared by PCR. For sequencing, an Illumina HiSeq 2500 was employed. To normalize quantification of the TCRbeta repertoire, the TCR libraries were built with molecular barcoding that relied on unique molecular identifiers. TCRdb applied fastp at Q25 and MiXCR to the public reads, then kept only in-frame beta chains. All rows with the same CDR3 protein become a single entry with the most common DNA and genes. Recorded for this sample are fewer than 550,000 distinct CDR3 sequences; approximately 10% of them occurred a single time. The ten largest clones capture around 15% of the sample. Taken from cysteine to phenylalanine, the CDR3 has 14 residues. The CDR3 DNA has 42 bases and is translated from base 1. Relative to germline, V is 0 bases shorter and J is 4 bases shorter, with 11 bases between their ends. As encoded in the germline V gene (reference sequence), CDR1 is DFQATT while CDR2 is SNEGSKA.

The sample's treatment or condition label, decoded: allogeneic hematopoietic cell transplantation with graft depleted of TCRalphabeta T cells and CD19 B cells. The transplant recipients were children given TCRalphabeta/CD19-depleted allogeneic hematopoietic cell grafts. The paper as a whole reports these results and caveats: Apparently early alphabetaT-cell count recovery about two months after transplant reportedly relied on only several hundred rapidly expanded clones derived from non-depleted graft cells. In some patients, high TCRbeta diversity at day 60 was attributed to recipient T cells and intrathymic progenitors that had survived conditioning. Hyperexpanded clone frequencies declined over subsequent months; after one year, T-cell counts and TCRbeta diversity were mostly attributed to newly produced T cells.

This clonotype showed up just a few times. The antigen it binds to is not known. Qualities for individual bases were not recorded, and no much larger clone is one base off. This TCR derives from a female patient between 2 and 15 years old who had a stem cell transplant for aplastic anemia, so the T cells may come from the graft donor. The V and J genes are TRBV20-1 and TRBJ2-3; possibly the D gene is TRBD1, per 6 matching bases. The sample was PBMCs, mostly from graft donor cells, taken 180 days after TCRalphabeta/CD19-depleted stem cell transplant. The base sequence is TGCAGTGCTAGAGATGGTGAGGGGGCAGATACGCAGTATTTT. It specifies CSARDGEGADTQYF.